Below, 6 T cell receptor beta chains from the same sample are listed, as sequenced in a study of T-cell memory formation after mild COVID-19. TCRdb redid the calling of the 5' RACE reads with MiXCR, one entry per CDR3 protein. In the table there are around 320,000 distinct CDR3 sequences, approximately 19% of which are singletons. Source material: PBMCs or a T cell subset sorted from them (not recorded which). Receptor source: a man younger than 35 who had mild COVID-19 (a few samples of this study predate the infection). Cell type and time point are not known.

This clonotype was seen repeatedly, ten times or more. The rearrangement links TRBV7-2 to TRBJ1-1; perhaps TRBD1 as D (6 bases). CDR1 is SGHTA and CDR2 is FQGNSA in the germline V gene. Deletions cut 5 bases from V and 4 bases from J, with 11 bases between. The CDR3 is 13 residues long. The CDR3 nucleotides read TGTGCCAGCAGCGGAACGGGGGCCACTGAAGCTTTCTTT. It is translated as CASSGTGATEAFF.

This clonotype was seen many times. The V gene is TRBV4-1, the J gene TRBJ1-1; 8 bases map to TRBD1. This CDR3 has 14 amino acids. J was trimmed by 7 bases and V by 2 bases; bases with no gene match: 6. The V gene's germline CDR1 is MGHRA and CDR2 YSYEKL. The CDR3 nucleotides read TGCGCCAGCAGCCAACCGACAGGGGAGGATGAAGCTTTCTTT. Encoded protein: CASSQPTGEDEAFF.

The rearrangement uses TRBV6-1 and TRBJ1-1; perhaps TRBD1 as D (5 bases). CDR1 is MNHNS, CDR2 SASEGT, per germline. Trimming left V 1 base short and J 4 bases short, with 10 bases between. The CDR3 extends over 14 amino acids. The CDR3 coding sequence is TGTGCCAGCAGTGAAGGTAGGGGATTCACTGAAGCTTTCTTT. Protein product: CASSEGRGFTEAFF.

This clonotype appeared a few times. The V and J genes are TRBV18 and TRBJ2-2, with TRBD2 matching over 11 bases. The CDR3 runs 18 residues. Germline V gives CDR1 KGHSH, CDR2 LQKENI. The junction had 10 bases not matched to a gene; V was cut back by 5 bases and J by 2 bases. The CDR3 protein is CASSIRAGTSGNTGELFF. The CDR3 DNA sequence: TGTGCCAGCTCAATAAGAGCCGGGACTAGCGGAAACACCGGGGAGCTGTTTTTT.

This clonotype was seen more than once but under ten times. The chain carries TRBV6-5 and TRBJ2-2; the match to TRBD1 covers 12 bases. This CDR3 has 17 amino acids. The junction had 8 bases not matched to a gene; V was cut back by 6 bases and J by 3 bases. The germline gives CDR1 MNHEY, CDR2 SVGAGI. CDR3 sequence reads: CASSQPGQGADTGELFF. In DNA form, the CDR3 reads TGTGCCAGCAGCCAGCCGGGACAGGGGGCAGACACCGGGGAGCTGTTTTTT.

Only a few counts were recorded for this clonotype. The V gene is TRBV23-1, the J gene TRBJ2-7; maybe TRBD2 (6 bases). Being an ORF, TRBV23-1 has a function that is uncertain. CDR3 length: 15 residues. Trimming shortened V by 7 bases and J by 2 bases, and 18 bases separated the two germline ends. The CDR3 spells CASMWLWEAPYEQYV. CDR3 DNA sequence: TGCGCCAGCATGTGGCTTTGGGAGGCTCCCTACGAGCAGTACGTC.